The 23 T cell receptor beta chains given below trace back to one sample, sequenced in a study of shared clonotypes between healthy human individuals. The protocol was immunoSEQ multiplex PCR, while the TCRdb copy is restricted to in-frame clones and leaves out a portion. The sample lists about 480,000 clones, around 79% occurring once. The material sequenced was PBMCs. These receptors came from a woman between 40 and 55 years old in good health. Some clones in this sample may be carry-over from other donors' samples.

J is TRBJ1-5 and V is TRBV7-8; D perhaps matches TRBD1 (6 bases). The CDR3 loop spans 14 amino acids. Germline CDR1 is SGHVS and CDR2 is FQNEAQ. The V and J ends lost 5 bases and 4 bases respectively, with 12 bases between them. This CDR3 is CASSPRGNNQPQHF. In DNA form, the CDR3 reads TGTGCCAGCAGCCCTAGGGGGAATAATCAGCCCCAGCATTTT. The full variable domain, completed using reference TRBV7-8 and TRBJ1-5, is GAGVSQSPRYKVAKRGQDVALRCDPISGHVSLFWYQQALGQGPEFLTYFQNEAQLDKSGLPSDRFFAERPEGSVSTLKIQRTQQEDSAVYLCASSPRGNNQPQHFGDGTRLSIL.

This clone was detected once. The CDR3 is CASSWTGNSPLHF. The CDR3 DNA is TGTGCCAGCAGCTGGACAGGGAATTCACCCCTCCACTTT. The V call is TRBV27, the J call TRBJ1-6, with 8 bases matching TRBD1. Germline assignment: CDR1 MNHEY and CDR2 SMNVEV (reference sequence). The CDR3 contains 13 residues. V lost 6 bases and J lost 7; bases outside the gene matches: 2.

This chain links TRBV2 with TRBJ1-1, with unresolved D. CDR1 SNHLY and CDR2 FYNNEI come from the germline V gene. V gave up 5 bases and J gave up 5 bases, with 21 bases separating them. This CDR3 is built from 16 residues. The CDR3 DNA is TGTGCCAGCAGTTACTCGATTGGGGTAGCGGGGACTGAAGCTTTCTTT. This codes for CASSYSIGVAGTEAFF.

This chain links TRBV7-9 with TRBJ1-2; D not certain. With 5 bases removed from V and 0 bases from J, the gap between germline ends came to 7 bases. Per germline, CDR1 SEHNR and CDR2 FQNEAQ (reference sequence). The CDR3 has 13 residues. CDR3 loop: CASSQTANYGYTF. CDR3 coding DNA: TGTGCCAGCAGCCAAACGGCTAACTATGGCTACACCTTC.

This chain joins TRBV21-1 and TRBJ1-1. TRBV21-1 is a pseudogene locus. The CDR3 sequence is 16 residues long. This CDR3 reads CASSTGLRDGITEAFF. The CDR3 DNA follows: TGTGCCAGCAGCACTGGTCTGAGGGACGGGATCACTGAAGCTTTCTTT.

This sequence joins TRBV18 and TRBJ2-7; no clear D. The CDR3 runs to 14 residues. V lost 2 bases and J 3 bases, leaving 11 bases between the germline ends. Germline CDR1 KGHSH, CDR2 LQKENI. The CDR3, as DNA: TGTGCCAGCTCACCAACAACAGAGAGCTACGAGCAGTACTTC. The encoded protein is CASSPTTESYEQYF. Based on the CDR3 plus reference TRBV18 and TRBJ2-7, the full variable domain is NAGVMQNPRHLVRRRGQEARLRCSPMKGHSHVYWYRQLPEEGLKFMVYLQKENIIDESGMPKERFSAEFPKEGPSILRIQQVVRGDSAAYFCASSPTTESYEQYFGPGTRLTVT.

The CDR3 DNA is TGTGCCAGCAGCTTAGCGGAGAACCCCTACAATGAGCAGTTCTTC. It yields the protein CASSLAENPYNEQFF. The chain joins TRBV7-9 to TRBJ2-1; D is unresolved. Germline V CDR1 and CDR2: SEHNR, FQNEAQ (reference sequence). The ends were cut back, 0 bases at V and 2 bases at J, with 8 bases in the middle. The CDR3 covers 15 residues. The full variable domain, its missing parts supplied by reference TRBV7-9 and TRBJ2-1, is DTGVSQNPRHKITKRGQNVTFRCDPISEHNRLYWYRQTLGQGPEFLTYFQNEAQLEKSRLLSDRFSAERPKGSFSTLEIQRTEQGDSAMYLCASSLAENPYNEQFFGPGTRLTVL.

J is TRBJ1-2 and V is TRBV28, with D perhaps TRBD1 (5 bases). The CDR3 runs 16 residues. The V gene's germline CDR1 is MDHEN and CDR2 SYDVKM. Trimming removed 4 bases from V and 0 bases from J, with 15 bases in between. The CDR3: CASSSPFGGSNYGYTF. In nucleotides, the CDR3 is TGTGCCAGCAGTTCACCTTTCGGGGGGTCTAACTATGGCTACACCTTC.

Remarks on this clone: This specimen includes other DNA sequences encoding the same CDR3. This rearrangement joins TRBV6-5 to TRBJ2-3; D unresolved. The length of the CDR3 is 13 residues. Germline CDR1 reads MNHEY; CDR2 reads SVGAGI. The germline V and J ends were trimmed by 2 bases and 1 base, with 4 bases remaining between them. The CDR3 DNA reads as TGTGCCAGCAGTTACCCTGGCACAGATACGCAGTATTTT. Protein: CASSYPGTDTQYF.

The chain is built from TRBV11-2 and TRBJ1-5; the D gene is possibly TRBD1 (5 bases). CDR3 length: 14 amino acids. The V gene lost 3 bases and the J gene lost 7 bases, with 13 bases spanning the gap. CDR1 and CDR2 from the germline V gene are SGHAT and FQNNGV. CDR3 in amino acids: CASSLGDSRQPQHF. The DNA of the CDR3 is TGTGCCAGCAGCTTGGGGGACTCGCGGCAGCCCCAGCATTTT.

The V and J genes are TRBV28 and TRBJ1-1; D remains ambiguous. V lost 5 bases, J lost 0 bases, and 10 bases lay in between. Germline V lookup: CDR1 MDHEN, CDR2 SYDVKM. The CDR3 totals 14 residues. DNA for the CDR3: TGTGCCAGCAGTAACTGGGCGCTGAACACTGAAGCTTTCTTT. Its protein product is CASSNWALNTEAFF.

Regarding this clone: The same CDR3 is also encoded by other DNA sequences in this sample. J is TRBJ2-2 and V is TRBV5-1, with D uncertain. Germline V gene sequence: CDR1 SGHRS, CDR2 YFSETQ. Trimming took off 0 bases at V and 3 bases at J, with 3 bases between the two ends. The CDR3 totals 13 residues. The CDR3 region is CASSLGDTGELFF. In nucleotides, the CDR3 is TGCGCCAGCAGCTTGGGGGACACCGGGGAGCTGTTTTTT. The whole variable domain, filled in from reference TRBV5-1 and TRBJ2-2, reads KAGVTQTPRYLIKTRGQQVTLSCSPISGHRSVSWYQQTPGQGLQFLFEYFSETQRNKGNFPGRFSGRQFSNSRSEMNVSTLELGDSALYLCASSLGDTGELFFGEGSRLTVL.

This clone was counted between two and nine times. The chain employs TRBV28 and TRBJ2-7; 7 nucleotides line up with TRBD2. Germline V CDR1 and CDR2: MDHEN, SYDVKM. J gave up 9 bases and V 1 base, and 15 bases lay outside the gene matches. CDR3 size: 16 residues. The CDR3 nucleotides read TGTGCCAGCAGTTTATTTGTGGGGGGGGACTCCCACAGGCAGTACTTC. This sequence encodes CASSLFVGGDSHRQYF.

CDR3 nucleotide sequence: TGTGCCAGTTTTTCCGGGACTACTCTTGAAAAACTGTTTTTT. Its protein product is CASFSGTTLEKLFF. This chain connects TRBV6-1 to TRBJ1-4, with a weak D call TRBD1 (5 bases). V dropped 9 bases and J dropped 7 bases, with 18 bases sitting between them. Germline V gene lookup returns CDR1 MNHNS and CDR2 SASEGT. This CDR3 region has 14 residues.

This chain joins TRBV5-8 and TRBJ1-5; a possible D gene is TRBD1 (5 bases). Trimming cost V 4 bases and J 3 bases, with 11 bases left between them. Germline assignment: CDR1 SGHTS and CDR2 YDEGEE. This CDR3 has 14 residues. The CDR3 spells CASSQGRDNQPQHF. CDR3 bases: TGTGCCAGCAGCCAGGGACGCGACAATCAGCCCCAGCATTTT.

This clone was counted only a few times. The chain carries TRBV7-7 and TRBJ2-7; D is uncertain. CDR1 is SSHAT and CDR2 is FNYEAQ in the germline V gene (reference sequence). V lost 1 base, J lost 4 bases, and 8 bases lay in between. The CDR3 runs to 13 residues. The CDR3 spells CASSLELNYEQYF. The CDR3 nucleotides are TGTGCCAGCAGCTTAGAGCTGAATTACGAGCAGTACTTC.

This clone was observed a single time. The V gene is TRBV30, the J gene TRBJ1-5; 7 bases are shared with TRBD1. CDR1 and CDR2 from the germline V gene are GTSNPN and SVGIG (reference sequence). J gave up 4 bases and V 2 bases, and 5 bases lay outside the gene matches. This CDR3 is built from 14 residues. CDR3 in amino acids: CAWSQGQFNQPQHF. CDR3 DNA sequence: TGTGCCTGGAGTCAGGGACAGTTTAATCAGCCCCAGCATTTT.

V usage is TRBV25-1 and J usage is TRBJ2-7, with D uncertain. Germline values: CDR1 MGHDK, CDR2 SYGVNS. The germline V and J ends were trimmed by 3 bases and 6 bases, with 3 bases remaining between them. The CDR3 covers 10 residues. Written as DNA, the CDR3 is TGTGCCAGCAGTGATGGCGAGCAGTACTTC. As protein: CASSDGEQYF.

About this clone: A junction boundary mismatches the germline segment, possibly from a read error. This chain joins TRBV7-7 and TRBJ2-2; perhaps TRBD2 as D (5 bases). The length of the CDR3 is 14 residues. Germline V gives CDR1 SSHAT, CDR2 FNYEAQ (reference sequence). CDR3: CASSPDYNTGELFF. The CDR3 DNA sequence: TGTGCTAGCAGCCCAGACTACAACACCGGGGAGCTGTTTTTT.

The chain links TRBV5-1 to TRBJ2-3; D is unresolved. The ends were cut back, 0 bases at V and 2 bases at J, with 7 bases in the middle. Germline assignment: CDR1 SGHRS and CDR2 YFSETQ. This CDR3 spans 14 amino acids. The CDR3, as DNA: TGCGCCAGCAGCTTGGCAGACTTCACAGATACGCAGTATTTT. Translated: CASSLADFTDTQYF. Variable domain in full (rest from reference TRBV5-1 and TRBJ2-3): KAGVTQTPRYLIKTRGQQVTLSCSPISGHRSVSWYQQTPGQGLQFLFEYFSETQRNKGNFPGRFSGRQFSNSRSEMNVSTLELGDSALYLCASSLADFTDTQYFGPGTRLTVL.

The sample holds one count of this clone. This chain joins TRBV7-6 and TRBJ1-1, with 9 bases that match TRBD1. The CDR3 runs to 15 residues. Trimming took 5 bases from V and 5 from J; bases not matched to a gene: 9. Per germline, CDR1 SGHVS and CDR2 FNYEAQ. The CDR3 nucleotides are TGTGCCAGCAGCGCTCAACAGGGGGCGCGGACTGAAGCTTTCTTT. Translation gives CASSAQQGARTEAFF.

The chain carries TRBV7-8 and TRBJ1-5; possible D gene TRBD1, 5 bases. Germline V gene sequence: CDR1 SGHVS, CDR2 FQNEAQ. CDR3 length equals 16 residues. V was trimmed by 4 bases and J by 1 base, leaving 14 bases between them. The CDR3 loop reads CASSSGPLQSNQPQHF. The CDR3 nucleotides are TGTGCCAGCAGCTCGGGACCTTTGCAAAGCAATCAGCCCCAGCATTTT. Complete variable domain (other parts from reference TRBV7-8 and TRBJ1-5): GAGVSQSPRYKVAKRGQDVALRCDPISGHVSLFWYQQALGQGPEFLTYFQNEAQLDKSGLPSDRFFAERPEGSVSTLKIQRTQQEDSAVYLCASSSGPLQSNQPQHFGDGTRLSIL.

This clone was picked up many times. Other DNA sequences in this specimen translate into the identical CDR3. V usage is TRBV5-6 and J usage is TRBJ2-5, with unresolved D. The V gene lost 3 bases and the J gene lost 0 bases, with 3 bases spanning the gap. Germline lookup yields CDR1 SGHDT and CDR2 YYEEEE. This CDR3 region has 12 residues. CDR3 amino acids: CASSSYQETQYF. In DNA, the CDR3 is TGTGCCAGCAGCTCGTACCAAGAGACCCAGTACTTC.